This TCR beta chain was sequenced for a study of blood T cell repertoires in COVID-19 (dated by TCRdb to the early 2020s). For context, the study as a whole: Samples from collaborators originated in the United States, Italy and Spain and spanned both the acute and convalescent phases of COVID-19. The repertoires were released in a freely available public database meant as a resource for research on the immune response to SARS-CoV-2. Sample metadata almost always included a de-identified subject ID, COVID-19 status, age in years and sex. The samples were drawn from two sources: the first 160 participants of the ongoing ImmuneRACE study, and 950 to 1,500 subjects contributed by 6 global collaborators. Deeply sampled blood TCRbeta repertoires from subjects exposed to, actively infected with, or recovered from COVID-19 were included in the dataset. The prospective study material was composed of cDNA or gDNA derived from T cells, B-cell-depleted T cells, or PBMCs. Where HLA class I and class II types were available, the types were taken from metadata supplied by the sample provider, not from assay-based typing. Overall study outcomes, separate from this receptor: The quantity of clinical and demographic metadata differed by source and by participant and was supplied without curation.

The immunoSEQ Assay, a bias-controlled multiplex PCR, was used to amplify TCRbeta CDR3 regions from genomic DNA. From the authors' description of their analysis: Within the assay, amplification of reference gene primers was used to estimate how many nucleated cells each sample contained. Sequence reads were collapsed and filtered to measure the absolute abundance of every unique TCRbeta CDR3 rearrangement. For each sample, productive Simpson clonality was calculated as the square root of Simpson's diversity index across productive rearrangements. TCRdb obtained this table from immuneACCESS and retained in-frame rearrangements with V and J assigned. These tables miss some clones; where compared with another copy, unresolved V genes account for less than half of the shortfall, and the remainder is unexplained. The V and J calls and the clone size are those of that table, but D and trimming were determined from the DNA. This sample holds about 170,000 clones; just under 85% were observed only once. Together, the top ten hold roughly 7.7% of the sample.

From the cysteine through the phenylalanine, the CDR3 covers 15 amino acids. The only DNA kept is the CDR3, 45 bases in frame from the first base. CDR1 SGDLS and CDR2 YYNGEE are derived from the germline V gene. The germline V end is reduced by 3 bases and the J end by 5 bases; junction bases left unmatched: 3. As concerns this clone: Its recognized antigen is unknown. Base qualities were left out, and no much larger clone turns up one base away.

Samples from volunteer blood donors who had recovered from COVID-19 were contributed by a second Seattle source. Collaborating institutions collected whole blood in K2EDTA tubes following their own protocols. For TCRbeta analysis, collaborators shipped samples as frozen whole blood, isolated PBMCs, or DNA extracted from either of those sample types. In this chain, TRBV9 is recombined with TRBJ2-5, with 14 central nucleotides matching TRBD2. The specimen sequenced was peripheral blood. This clonotype was sampled from a man aged 35 to 55 who had recovered from COVID-19. The nucleotides are TGTGCCAGCAGCGCGGGACTAGCGGGGGTTGAGACCCAGTACTTC. Its protein is CASSAGLAGVETQYF. The full variable domain, completed from the reference TRBV9 and TRBJ2-5 proteins outside the CDR3, reads DSGVTQTPKHLITATGQRVTLRCSPRSGDLSVYWYQQSLDQGLQFLIQYYNGEERAKGNILERFSAQQFPDLHSELNLSSLELGDSALYFCASSAGLAGVETQYFGPGTRLLVL.